Listed below are T cell receptor beta chains from one sample, sequenced in a study of T cell responses to AZD1222 COVID-19 vaccine. Repertoires were generated with immunoSEQ multiplex PCR, while TCRdb's copy carries only in-frame clones and drops some. The table includes approximately 80,000 clones, approximately 85% detected once. The sequencing used peripheral blood, collected 28 days after the second AZD1222 dose. The receptors derive from an adult who received the AZD1222 COVID-19 vaccine. Both conserved end residues are part of each CDR3. Each record gives: clone size, J gene, V gene, D gene, CDR3 DNA, CDR3 protein. The D gene is left open where the match is weak. Clone size, where shown, is once, few, many, or a class for clones that have expanded.

NA TRBJ2-2 TRBV5-1 NA TGCGCCAGCAGCGTAACAGGAATCACCGGGGAGCTGTTTTTT CASSVTGITGELFF
NA TRBJ1-1 TRBV5-4 NA TGTGCCAGCAGCTTGAGGAGGGGGGAAACTGAAGCTTTCTTT CASSLRRGETEAFF
NA TRBJ1-1 TRBV6-5 NA TGTGCCAGCAGTTATTGGGGGGCTGGCCGCGACCTCCAAGCTTTCTTT CASSYWGAGRDLQAFF
once TRBJ1-5 TRBV19 NA TGTGCCAGTAGTGGTTCAGGTCGCAATCAGCCCCAGCATTTT CASSGSGRNQPQHF
few TRBJ2-7 TRBV30 TRBD1 TGTGCCTGGAGGTCGAAGGGGGCACCATACGAGCAGTACTTC CAWRSKGAPYEQYF
few TRBJ1-1 TRBV4-2 NA TGTGCCAGCAGCCAAGACAGGACCATGAACACTGAAGCTTTCTTT CASSQDRTMNTEAFF
NA TRBJ2-1 TRBV16 TRBD2 TGTGCCAGCAGCCATAGGACTAGCGGTGCCGACAATGAGCAGTTCTTC CASSHRTSGADNEQFF
NA TRBJ2-2 TRBV18 NA TGTGCCAGCTCACCTCAAAGGGGTTCCGGGGAGCTGTTTTTT CASSPQRGSGELFF
NA TRBJ1-1 TRBV6-5 NA TGTGCCAGCAGTTCGACAGGCACTGAAGCTTTCTTT CASSSTGTEAFF
NA TRBJ2-5 TRBV5-4 TRBD1 TGTGCCAGCAGCCAACAGGGGTCGCAAGAGACCCAGTACTTC CASSQQGSQETQYF
once TRBJ2-7 TRBV7-2 TRBD2 TGTGCCAGCAGCTTAGGCGGGGGAGGCGAGCAGTACTTC CASSLGGGGEQYF
NA TRBJ1-2 TRBV12-3/TRBV12-4 NA TGTGCCAGCAGTCCCCCCGGAGGGACCGGCTACACCTTC CASSPPGGTGYTF
NA TRBJ1-4 TRBV30 NA TGTGCCTGGAGTAGGGGCGGCCGGTCGATTAATGAAAAACTGTTTTTT CAWSRGGRSINEKLFF
NA TRBJ1-2 TRBV6-5 NA TGTGCCAGCACCCGTGGAGGTGAGATAGATGGCTACACCTTC CASTRGGEIDGYTF
NA TRBJ2-1 TRBV3-1/TRBV3-2 NA TGTGCCAGCGAAAAGAGACCCCACAATGAGCAGTTCTTC CASEKRPHNEQFF
NA TRBJ2-5 TRBV7-3 NA TGTGCCAGCAGCTTACGGGCAGGGAGAGAGACCCAGTACTTC CASSLRAGRETQYF
once TRBJ1-4 TRBV28 NA TGTGCCAGCAGTTTAGGTGAAAAACTGTTTTTT CASSLGEKLFF
few TRBJ1-1 TRBV9 NA TGTGCCAGCAGCCTGGGCACGAACACTGAAGCTTTCTTT CASSLGTNTEAFF
NA TRBJ2-1 TRBV7-2 TRBD1 TGTGCCAGCGGTTCCCAACAGGGGGCGCGCAATGAGCAGTTCTTC CASGSQQGARNEQFF
NA TRBJ2-3 TRBV7-2 NA TGTGCCAGCACCCCCCCGTCGTCAGATACGCAGTATTTT CASTPPSSDTQYF
NA TRBJ2-2 TRBV6-1 NA TGTGCCAGCAGTGAAAGCGGAACGAACACCGGGGAGCTGTTTTTT CASSESGTNTGELFF
few TRBJ1-2 TRBV24-1 NA TGTGCCACCAGTGATTCCGACCGCCCTAACTATGGCTACACCTTC CATSDSDRPNYGYTF
many TRBJ1-2 TRBV11-2 NA TGTGCCAGCAGCCCCCCGACAGTTAACTATGGCTACACCTTC CASSPPTVNYGYTF
NA TRBJ2-7 TRBV27 NA TGTGCCAGCAGTTTGGAGACAGGAGGAGAGCAGTACTTC CASSLETGGEQYF
NA TRBJ2-7 TRBV6-5 NA TGTGCCAGCAGGGACTCGACAGGCAACTCCTACGAGCAGTACTTC CASRDSTGNSYEQYF
NA TRBJ2-3 TRBV4-2 NA TGTGCCAGCAGCCAAGGGACACACAGTAGCACAGATACGCAGTATTTT CASSQGTHSSTDTQYF
NA TRBJ1-1 TRBV5-1 NA TGCGCCAGCAGCTTGACAGGGTATAGTTCAGCTTTCTTT CASSLTGYSSAFF
once TRBJ2-5 TRBV11-2 NA TGTGCCAGCTCCCCCCGCAGGGTAGGGCAAGAGACCCAGTACTTC CASSPRRVGQETQYF
NA TRBJ2-2 TRBV24-1 NA TGTGCCACCAGCGTTGGAGGCACGAACACCGGGGAGCTGTTTTTT CATSVGGTNTGELFF